A selection of T cell receptor beta chains follows, all from one sample in a study of blood T cell repertoires in COVID-19. Profiling relied on immunoSEQ multiplex PCR, and the TCRdb table lists in-frame clones only, not all of them. The sample lists about 150,000 clones, 86% occurring once. Sequences were obtained from peripheral blood. Receptors were obtained from a man aged 50 or older with active or convalescent COVID-19. The conserved cysteine and the conserved F or W are not part of the CDR3 here. D genes are given only for firm matches.

NA,TRBJ2-5,TRBV4-3,ASSQALEETQY
TRBD1,TRBJ1-2,TRBV6-5,ASSSEGQLNYGYT
NA,TRBJ2-1,TRBV11-3,ASSHDRYNEQF
TRBD2,TRBJ2-1,TRBV7-9,ASSLRREGNEQF
NA,TRBJ2-7,TRBV6-5,ASSYSRGTYEQY
NA,TRBJ2-2,TRBV5-1,ASSLGLTRAGELF
TRBD2,TRBJ2-1,TRBV12-5,ASGLGLTSGANEQF
NA,TRBJ2-7,TRBV19,ASSVQLGLISYEQY
NA,TRBJ1-1,TRBV29-1,SVAALLNTEAF
TRBD1,TRBJ2-1,TRBV24-1,ATSRDSSNEQF
TRBD2,TRBJ2-7,TRBV5-8,ASSLRLAASPYEQY
NA,TRBJ1-1,TRBV6-6,ASYRLGNTEAF
NA,TRBJ1-2,TRBV4-1,ASSQAEADPFYGYT
NA,TRBJ2-1,TRBV18,ASSAGLSSYNEQF
NA,TRBJ1-1,TRBV4-3,ASSQQANTEAF
NA,TRBJ2-1,TRBV4-1,ASSPFSGENEQF